This is a list of T cell receptor beta chains from one sample in a study of OX40 agonist ivuxolimab in advanced cancers. Some clones are missing from TCRdb's copy, which holds only in-frame ones; the method was immunoSEQ multiplex PCR. This repertoire shows roughly 86,000 clones, approximately 90% found once; its top ten account for about 3%. The material sequenced was CD4+ or CD8+ T cells sorted from blood, taken in a trial of the OX40 agonist ivuxolimab. The receptors were gathered from an adult with an advanced solid tumor such as melanoma, head and neck, liver or kidney cancer. CDR3s include the opening cysteine and the closing phenylalanine or tryptophan. Each record gives: clone size, V gene, J gene, D gene, CDR3 protein, CDR3 DNA. D genes are given only for firm matches. Rows give clone size only sometimes, using once, few, many, or a class for an expanded clone.

abundance: NA
v_gene: TRBV5-1
j_gene: TRBJ2-6
d_gene: NA
CDR3aa: CASSPGGSISGANVLTF
CDR3nt: TGCGCCAGCAGCCCAGGAGGGTCCATCTCTGGGGCCAACGTCCTGACTTTC

abundance: NA
v_gene: TRBV11-2
j_gene: TRBJ2-5
d_gene: TRBD2
CDR3aa: CASRRPGTSGYQETQYF
CDR3nt: TGTGCCAGCAGGAGACCTGGGACTAGCGGGTACCAAGAGACCCAGTACTTC

abundance: NA
v_gene: TRBV18
j_gene: TRBJ2-2
d_gene: TRBD2
CDR3aa: CASSPPEAGGGTGELFF
CDR3nt: TGTGCCAGCTCACCACCGGAAGCGGGAGGCGGGACCGGGGAGCTGTTTTTT

abundance: NA
v_gene: TRBV6-6
j_gene: TRBJ1-4
d_gene: TRBD1
CDR3aa: CASSSPGQGNEKLFF
CDR3nt: TGTGCCAGCAGTTCCCCGGGACAGGGTAATGAAAAACTGTTTTTT

abundance: NA
v_gene: TRBV9
j_gene: TRBJ2-1
d_gene: NA
CDR3aa: CASSLGGGSYNEQFF
CDR3nt: TGTGCCAGCAGTCTCGGGGGAGGTTCTTACAATGAGCAGTTCTTC

abundance: NA
v_gene: TRBV5-4
j_gene: TRBJ2-5
d_gene: NA
CDR3aa: CASSSYSNEETQYF
CDR3nt: TGTGCCAGCAGCTCCTATAGTAATGAAGAAACCCAGTACTTC

abundance: NA
v_gene: TRBV11-3
j_gene: TRBJ2-1
d_gene: NA
CDR3aa: CASSPAGTDEQFF
CDR3nt: TGTGCCAGCAGCCCCGCGGGGACGGATGAGCAGTTCTTC

abundance: NA
v_gene: TRBV10-3
j_gene: TRBJ1-2
d_gene: NA
CDR3aa: CATTPYGGIDGYTF
CDR3nt: TGTGCCACCACCCCGTATGGGGGAATCGACGGCTACACCTTC

abundance: NA
v_gene: TRBV5-1
j_gene: TRBJ1-1
d_gene: TRBD1
CDR3aa: CASSSGTGAVNTEAFF
CDR3nt: TGCGCCAGCAGCTCCGGGACAGGGGCTGTGAACACTGAAGCTTTCTTT

abundance: NA
v_gene: TRBV2
j_gene: TRBJ1-1
d_gene: TRBD1
CDR3aa: CASSEGTGINTEAFF
CDR3nt: TGTGCCAGCAGTGAAGGGACAGGGATTAACACTGAAGCTTTCTTT

abundance: NA
v_gene: TRBV5-1
j_gene: TRBJ2-5
d_gene: NA
CDR3aa: CASSSQGSQETQYF
CDR3nt: TGCGCCAGCAGCTCACAGGGCTCCCAAGAGACCCAGTACTTC

abundance: NA
v_gene: TRBV6-4
j_gene: TRBJ1-2
d_gene: TRBD1
CDR3aa: CASRAGQGGGYTF
CDR3nt: TGTGCCAGCAGGGCGGGACAGGGGGGTGGCTACACCTTC

abundance: NA
v_gene: TRBV7-9
j_gene: TRBJ2-7
d_gene: NA
CDR3aa: CASSLGAGWNEQYF
CDR3nt: TGTGCCAGCAGCTTAGGTGCAGGGTGGAACGAGCAGTACTTC

abundance: NA
v_gene: TRBV7-2
j_gene: TRBJ2-1
d_gene: NA
CDR3aa: CASSRLRYEQFF
CDR3nt: TGTGCCAGCAGCCGTTTGAGGTATGAGCAGTTCTTC

abundance: NA
v_gene: TRBV2
j_gene: TRBJ1-6
d_gene: TRBD1
CDR3aa: CASRGDSPHSPLHF
CDR3nt: TGTGCCAGCAGAGGGGACAGTCCCCATTCACCCCTCCACTTT

abundance: NA
v_gene: TRBV5-4
j_gene: TRBJ2-5
d_gene: NA
CDR3aa: CASSRGGRETQYF
CDR3nt: TGTGCCAGCTCGAGGGGGGGACGCGAGACCCAGTACTTC

abundance: NA
v_gene: TRBV19
j_gene: TRBJ2-1
d_gene: TRBD1
CDR3aa: CASSIRQGASEQFF
CDR3nt: TGTGCCAGTAGTATTCGACAGGGGGCGAGTGAGCAGTTCTTC

abundance: NA
v_gene: TRBV6-1
j_gene: TRBJ1-1
d_gene: NA
CDR3aa: CASINGGFIAEAFF
CDR3nt: TGTGCCAGCATTAACGGGGGTTTTATTGCTGAAGCTTTCTTT

abundance: NA
v_gene: TRBV27
j_gene: TRBJ2-7
d_gene: NA
CDR3aa: CASSTRREPYEQYF
CDR3nt: TGTGCCAGCAGTACCAGAAGAGAACCCTACGAGCAGTACTTC

abundance: NA
v_gene: TRBV6-6
j_gene: TRBJ2-3
d_gene: NA
CDR3aa: CASSNQWDTQYF
CDR3nt: TGTGCCAGCAGCAACCAGTGGGATACGCAGTATTTT

abundance: few
v_gene: TRBV18
j_gene: TRBJ1-1
d_gene: NA
CDR3aa: CASSRWEASTEAFF
CDR3nt: TGTGCCAGCTCACGGTGGGAAGCGTCCACTGAAGCTTTCTTT

abundance: NA
v_gene: TRBV5-1
j_gene: TRBJ2-3
d_gene: NA
CDR3aa: CASSSAGAASTDTQYF
CDR3nt: TGCGCCAGCAGCTCCGCGGGGGCAGCGAGCACAGATACGCAGTATTTT

abundance: once
v_gene: TRBV29-1
j_gene: TRBJ2-5
d_gene: NA
CDR3aa: CSVEVGGAPGETQYF
CDR3nt: TGCAGCGTTGAAGTTGGGGGGGCGCCGGGAGAGACCCAGTACTTC

abundance: NA
v_gene: TRBV11-3
j_gene: TRBJ2-1
d_gene: TRBD2
CDR3aa: CASSLGGLAGYNEQFF
CDR3nt: TGTGCCAGCAGCTTAGGGGGACTAGCGGGTTACAATGAGCAGTTCTTC

abundance: NA
v_gene: TRBV11-2
j_gene: TRBJ2-1
d_gene: NA
CDR3aa: CASSLRAAWQGNNEQFF
CDR3nt: TGTGCCAGCAGCTTAAGGGCAGCGTGGCAGGGTAACAATGAGCAGTTCTTC

abundance: NA
v_gene: TRBV5-1
j_gene: TRBJ2-3
d_gene: NA
CDR3aa: CASSLSGPDTQYF
CDR3nt: TGCGCCAGCAGCTTGAGTGGCCCAGATACGCAGTATTTT

abundance: NA
v_gene: TRBV6-1
j_gene: TRBJ1-2
d_gene: TRBD1
CDR3aa: CASSAGDRILGYTF
CDR3nt: TGTGCCAGCAGTGCCGGGGACAGAATACTCGGCTACACCTTC

abundance: NA
v_gene: TRBV5-1
j_gene: TRBJ2-7
d_gene: NA
CDR3aa: CASSLVPLPSSPLEQYF
CDR3nt: TGCGCCAGCAGCTTGGTTCCGCTTCCGTCTTCGCCACTCGAGCAGTACTTC

abundance: few
v_gene: TRBV7-9
j_gene: TRBJ1-2
d_gene: NA
CDR3aa: CASSPRRDYGYTF
CDR3nt: TGTGCCAGCAGCCCCCGGAGGGACTATGGCTACACCTTC

abundance: NA
v_gene: TRBV27
j_gene: TRBJ1-5
d_gene: TRBD1
CDR3aa: CASSLERRQGRTYNQPQHF
CDR3nt: TGTGCCAGCAGTTTAGAACGTCGACAGGGGCGTACTTACAATCAGCCCCAGCATTTT

abundance: NA
v_gene: TRBV2
j_gene: TRBJ2-7
d_gene: NA
CDR3aa: CASSLRQEQYF
CDR3nt: TGTGCCAGCAGTTTACGTCAGGAACAGTACTTC

abundance: NA
v_gene: TRBV30
j_gene: TRBJ1-1
d_gene: NA
CDR3aa: CAWREPRNTEAFF
CDR3nt: TGTGCCTGGCGCGAGCCCAGGAACACTGAAGCTTTCTTT

abundance: NA
v_gene: TRBV15
j_gene: TRBJ1-5
d_gene: NA
CDR3aa: CATSRGGSNQPQHF
CDR3nt: TGTGCCACCAGCAGAGGTGGGAGCAATCAGCCCCAGCATTTT

abundance: NA
v_gene: TRBV5-1
j_gene: TRBJ2-5
d_gene: TRBD2
CDR3aa: CASRRGGPVQETQYF
CDR3nt: TGCGCCAGCAGGCGGGGGGGCCCGGTCCAAGAGACCCAGTACTTC

abundance: NA
v_gene: TRBV4-1
j_gene: TRBJ2-7
d_gene: TRBD1
CDR3aa: CASSQFPGQGAEQYF
CDR3nt: TGCGCCAGCAGCCAGTTCCCGGGACAGGGGGCCGAGCAGTACTTC

abundance: once
v_gene: TRBV19
j_gene: TRBJ2-1
d_gene: NA
CDR3aa: CASSTMGDRYNEQFF
CDR3nt: TGTGCCAGTAGTACTATGGGGGATCGGTACAATGAGCAGTTCTTC

abundance: once
v_gene: TRBV27
j_gene: TRBJ1-5
d_gene: NA
CDR3aa: CASSFRRDQPQHF
CDR3nt: TGTGCCAGCAGTTTCCGCCGGGACCAGCCCCAGCATTTT

abundance: NA
v_gene: TRBV28
j_gene: TRBJ2-7
d_gene: NA
CDR3aa: CASSFQLDKQYF
CDR3nt: TGTGCCAGCAGTTTTCAACTGGACAAGCAGTACTTC

abundance: NA
v_gene: TRBV30
j_gene: TRBJ1-1
d_gene: NA
CDR3aa: CAWSVQGNTEAFF
CDR3nt: TGTGCCTGGAGTGTACAGGGGAACACTGAAGCTTTCTTT

abundance: NA
v_gene: TRBV6-6
j_gene: TRBJ1-1
d_gene: NA
CDR3aa: CASSYRDDTEAFF
CDR3nt: TGTGCCAGCAGCTACAGGGATGACACTGAAGCTTTCTTT

abundance: NA
v_gene: TRBV6-5
j_gene: TRBJ1-1
d_gene: NA
CDR3aa: CASKMAVTEAFF
CDR3nt: TGTGCCAGCAAAATGGCGGTCACTGAAGCTTTCTTT

abundance: NA
v_gene: TRBV7-9
j_gene: TRBJ1-2
d_gene: NA
CDR3aa: CASSSAYGYTF
CDR3nt: TGTGCCAGCAGCTCCGCATATGGCTACACCTTC

abundance: NA
v_gene: TRBV28
j_gene: TRBJ2-7
d_gene: NA
CDR3aa: CASSLGGGGGSYEQYF
CDR3nt: TGTGCCAGCAGTTTGGGGGGTGGCGGAGGCTCCTACGAGCAGTACTTC

abundance: NA
v_gene: TRBV18
j_gene: TRBJ1-1
d_gene: NA
CDR3aa: CASSPGRDTEAFF
CDR3nt: TGTGCCAGCTCACCGGGCAGGGACACTGAAGCTTTCTTT

abundance: NA
v_gene: TRBV10-3
j_gene: TRBJ2-1
d_gene: NA
CDR3aa: CAITGTSYNEQFF
CDR3nt: TGTGCCATTACAGGGACCTCCTACAATGAGCAGTTCTTC

abundance: NA
v_gene: TRBV5-7
j_gene: TRBJ1-6
d_gene: TRBD1
CDR3aa: CASSSPGQTNSPLHF
CDR3nt: TGTGCCAGCAGCTCACCGGGACAGACCAATTCACCCCTCCACTTT

abundance: NA
v_gene: TRBV5-1
j_gene: TRBJ2-5
d_gene: NA
CDR3aa: CASSLSGALGETQYF
CDR3nt: TGCGCCAGCAGCTTGTCCGGGGCGTTAGGGGAGACCCAGTACTTC

abundance: few
v_gene: TRBV27
j_gene: TRBJ1-5
d_gene: NA
CDR3aa: CASSLGAGSNQPQHF
CDR3nt: TGTGCCAGCAGCCTGGGGGCGGGTAGCAATCAGCCCCAGCATTTT

abundance: NA
v_gene: TRBV10-1
j_gene: TRBJ1-3
d_gene: TRBD1
CDR3aa: CASLPDRGLRNTIYF
CDR3nt: TGCGCCAGCCTTCCTGACAGGGGGCTTAGAAACACCATATATTTT

abundance: NA
v_gene: TRBV7-6
j_gene: TRBJ2-3
d_gene: NA
CDR3aa: CASSPSRGTDTQYF
CDR3nt: TGTGCCAGCAGCCCTTCACGCGGCACAGATACGCAGTATTTT

abundance: NA
v_gene: TRBV7-9
j_gene: TRBJ1-1
d_gene: NA
CDR3aa: CASSLGHGDTEAFF
CDR3nt: TGTGCCAGCAGCTTGGGTCATGGGGACACTGAAGCTTTCTTT

abundance: NA
v_gene: TRBV7-9
j_gene: TRBJ1-2
d_gene: NA
CDR3aa: CASSPGRTRIPNDGYTF
CDR3nt: TGTGCCAGCAGCCCGGGGAGGACACGGATCCCCAACGATGGCTACACCTTC